The entry below gives a single T cell receptor beta chain sequence along with its context. Its antigen is still unknown. This sample stems from a study of shared clonotypes between healthy human individuals. Study-level results: Richness estimates generally favored naive over memory subsets. Researchers sampled blood only, noting tissue repertoires likely differ.

Trimming removed 10 bases from V and 0 bases from J, with 13 bases in between. The CDR3 sequence is 14 residues long. Germline CDR1 is LNHDA and CDR2 is SQIVND (reference sequence). Original analysis: As immunoSEQ supplied junction-only sequences (without quality scores), filtering differed. Assay used: immunoSEQ multiplex PCR; TCRdb lists only in-frame clones, some missing. D and trimming come from the DNA, and the V and J calls and clone size come from that table. The data hold about 1.1 million clones, with about 84% observed a single time. The sample comprised memory CD4+ T cells from PBMCs. Specified subset: CD45RA-negative fraction. The receptor was derived from a man aged 18-30 years in good health. Some clones in this sample may be carry-over from other donors' samples. J is TRBJ2-1 and V is TRBV19, with D maybe TRBD2 (6 bases). The CDR3 loop is CATQEGSSYNEQFF. CDR3 bases: TGTGCCACCCAGGAGGGAAGCTCCTACAATGAGCAGTTCTTC.